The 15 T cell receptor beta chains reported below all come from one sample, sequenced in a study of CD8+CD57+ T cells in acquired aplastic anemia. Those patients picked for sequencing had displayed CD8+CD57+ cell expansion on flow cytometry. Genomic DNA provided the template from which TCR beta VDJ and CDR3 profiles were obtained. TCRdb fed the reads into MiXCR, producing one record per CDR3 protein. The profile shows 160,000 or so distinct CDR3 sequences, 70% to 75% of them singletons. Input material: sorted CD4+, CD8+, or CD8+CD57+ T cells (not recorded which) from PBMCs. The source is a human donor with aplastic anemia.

CDR3 region: CSVGGGQSYEQYF. CDR3 nucleotide sequence: TGCAGCGTTGGGGGAGGGCAGTCCTACGAGCAGTACTTC. This chain uses TRBV29-1 with TRBJ2-7; 7 bases are shared with TRBD2. The CDR3 spans 13 residues. V shed 4 bases and J 1 base; nucleotides not matched to a gene: 4. Germline CDR1 is SQVTM and CDR2 is ANQGSEA.

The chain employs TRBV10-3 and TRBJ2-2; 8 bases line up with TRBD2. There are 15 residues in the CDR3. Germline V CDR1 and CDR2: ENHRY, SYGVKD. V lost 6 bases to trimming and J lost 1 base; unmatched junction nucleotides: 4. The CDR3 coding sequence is TGTGCCATCAGCGTAACTAGCGGGAACACCGGGGAGCTGTTTTTT. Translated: CAISVTSGNTGELFF.

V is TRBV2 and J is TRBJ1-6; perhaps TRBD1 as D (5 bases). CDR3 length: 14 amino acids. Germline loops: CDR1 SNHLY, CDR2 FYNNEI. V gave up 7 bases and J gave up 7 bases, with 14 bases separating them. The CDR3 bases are TGTGCCAGCAAGCCCGACAGTTGGAATTCACCCCTCCACTTT. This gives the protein CASKPDSWNSPLHF.

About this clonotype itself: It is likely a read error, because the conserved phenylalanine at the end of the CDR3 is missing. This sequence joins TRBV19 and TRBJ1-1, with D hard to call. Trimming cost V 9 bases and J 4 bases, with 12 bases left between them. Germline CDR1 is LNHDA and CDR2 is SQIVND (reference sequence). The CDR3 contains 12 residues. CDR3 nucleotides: TGTGCCAGCACCAGTGGGGTCACTGAAGCTTTCCTT. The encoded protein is CASTSGVTEAFL.

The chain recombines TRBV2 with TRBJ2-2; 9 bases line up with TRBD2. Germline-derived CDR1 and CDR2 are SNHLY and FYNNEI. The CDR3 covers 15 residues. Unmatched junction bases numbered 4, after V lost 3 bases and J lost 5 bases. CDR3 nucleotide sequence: TGTGCCAGCAGTGAGGCGGGGGGGCCGACCGGGGAGCTGTTTTTT. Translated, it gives CASSEAGGPTGELFF.

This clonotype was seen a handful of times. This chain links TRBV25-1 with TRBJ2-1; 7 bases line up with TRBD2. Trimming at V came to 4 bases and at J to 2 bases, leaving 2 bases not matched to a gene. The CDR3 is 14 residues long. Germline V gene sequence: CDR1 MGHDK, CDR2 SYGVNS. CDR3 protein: CASSAAGAYNEQFF. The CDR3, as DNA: TGTGCCAGCAGTGCCGCGGGGGCCTACAATGAGCAGTTCTTC.

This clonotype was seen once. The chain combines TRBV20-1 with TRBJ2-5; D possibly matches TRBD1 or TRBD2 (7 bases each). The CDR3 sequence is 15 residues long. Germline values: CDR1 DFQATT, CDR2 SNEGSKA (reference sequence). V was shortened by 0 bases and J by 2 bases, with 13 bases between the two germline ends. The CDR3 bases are TGCAGTGCTAGAGATCCCAGGGGGGGGCAAGAGACCCAGTACTTC. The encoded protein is CSARDPRGGQETQYF.

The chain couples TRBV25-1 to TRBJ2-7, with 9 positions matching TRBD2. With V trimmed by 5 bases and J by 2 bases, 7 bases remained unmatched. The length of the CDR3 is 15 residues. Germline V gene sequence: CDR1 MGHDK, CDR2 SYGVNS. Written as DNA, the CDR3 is TGTGCCAGCAGTTACGAGGCTAGCGGGGCCTACGAGCAGTACTTC. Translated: CASSYEASGAYEQYF.

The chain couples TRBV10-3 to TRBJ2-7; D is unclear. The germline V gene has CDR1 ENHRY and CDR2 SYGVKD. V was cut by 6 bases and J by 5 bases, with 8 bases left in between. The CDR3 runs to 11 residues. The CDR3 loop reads CAISFRDEQYF. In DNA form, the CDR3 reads TGTGCCATCAGCTTTAGGGACGAGCAGTACTTC.

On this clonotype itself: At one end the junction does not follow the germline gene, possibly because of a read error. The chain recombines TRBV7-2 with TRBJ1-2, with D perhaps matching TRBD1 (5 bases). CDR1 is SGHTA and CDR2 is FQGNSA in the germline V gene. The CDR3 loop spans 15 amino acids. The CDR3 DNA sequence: TGTGCCAGCAGCCACGAACAGGTACTTAACTATGGTTACACCTTC. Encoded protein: CASSHEQVLNYGYTF.

The CDR3 loop is CATSGPPTGDYGYTF. In nucleotides, the CDR3 is TGTGCCACCAGTGGGCCCCCCACAGGGGACTATGGCTACACCTTC. V is TRBV24-1 and J is TRBJ1-2; 7 bases agree with TRBD1. The CDR3 extends over 15 amino acids. Germline V lookup: CDR1 KGHDR, CDR2 SFDVKD. The trim removed 5 bases at V and 3 bases at J, leaving 8 bases unmatched.

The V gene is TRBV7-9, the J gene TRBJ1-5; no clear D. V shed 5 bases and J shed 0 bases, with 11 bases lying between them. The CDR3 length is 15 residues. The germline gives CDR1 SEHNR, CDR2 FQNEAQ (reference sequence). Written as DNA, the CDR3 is TGTGCCAGCAGCCTGGGCAGGACTAGCAATCAGCCCCAGCATTTT. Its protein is CASSLGRTSNQPQHF. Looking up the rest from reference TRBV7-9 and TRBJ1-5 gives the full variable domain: DTGVSQNPRHKITKRGQNVTFRCDPISEHNRLYWYRQTLGQGPEFLTYFQNEAQLEKSRLLSDRFSAERPKGSFSTLEIQRTEQGDSAMYLCASSLGRTSNQPQHFGDGTRLSIL.

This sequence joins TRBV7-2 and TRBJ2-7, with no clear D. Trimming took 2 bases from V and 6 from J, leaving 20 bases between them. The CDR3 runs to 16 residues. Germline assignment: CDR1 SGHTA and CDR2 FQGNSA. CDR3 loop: CASSLIAGSLSPEQYV. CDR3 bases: TGTGCCAGCAGCTTAATAGCCGGATCTCTCTCTCCCGAGCAGTACGTC.

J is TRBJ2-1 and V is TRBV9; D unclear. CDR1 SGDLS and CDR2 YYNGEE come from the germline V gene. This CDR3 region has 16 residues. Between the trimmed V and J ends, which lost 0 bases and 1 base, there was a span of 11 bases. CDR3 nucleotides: TGTGCCAGCAGCGTAGACCGACTTATATCCTACAATGAGCAGTTCTTC. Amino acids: CASSVDRLISYNEQFF.

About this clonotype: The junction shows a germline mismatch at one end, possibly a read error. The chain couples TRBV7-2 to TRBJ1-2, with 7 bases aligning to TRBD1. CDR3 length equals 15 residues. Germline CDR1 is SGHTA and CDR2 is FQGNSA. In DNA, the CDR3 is TGCGCCAGCAGCTTAGGCAGGGGACAGTGGTATGGCTACACCTTC. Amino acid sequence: CASSLGRGQWYGYTF.